This TCR beta chain was documented in a study of PD-1 blockade in classical Hodgkin lymphoma. Time point noted: newly diagnosed, previously untreated cHL patient sample. Untreated, newly diagnosed classical Hodgkin lymphoma PBMCs were used for comparison. The CDR3 has 15 residues. Germline-derived CDR1 and CDR2 are SGHNT and YENEEA. V dropped 3 bases and J dropped 3; count of bases not matched to a gene: 2. The data were produced by immunoSEQ multiplex PCR, yet TCRdb's version contains in-frame clones alone and is incomplete. The data show some 70,000 clones, about 94% seen once. This chain uses TRBV11-3 with TRBJ2-2; 9 nucleotides agree with TRBD1. Input material: peripheral blood mononuclear cells (PBMCs). This sequence was found in a human donor with classical Hodgkin lymphoma. The CDR3 is CASSLGQGDTGELFF. The CDR3 bases are TGTGCCAGCAGCTTGGGACAGGGTGACACCGGGGAGCTGTTTTTT.